This T cell receptor beta chain came from a study of type 1 regulatory T cells. The overall study: T-allo10 is a Tr1-enriched, alloantigen-specific CD4 T cell product made in vitro.

CDR3 size: 14 residues. Germline V gene lookup returns CDR1 SNHLY and CDR2 FYNNEI. V dropped 8 bases and J dropped 5 bases, with 13 bases sitting between them. Each CDR3 protein is one row after TCRdb ran MiXCR on the reads. The sample lists 40,000 to 50,000 distinct CDR3 sequences; 10% to 15% were seen once. This clonotype was counted ten times or more. No antigen is known for it. Study-level points and caveats: Type 1 regulatory T cells had a more restricted TCR repertoire than non-type 1 regulatory T cells.

This chain joins TRBV2 and TRBJ1-6; D gene unclear. The sequence came from a human donor in good health. Material: cultured non-Tr1 T cells, either the whole culture or a sorted T cell fraction (not recorded which). CDR3 sequence: CASRLGPNNSPLHF. In DNA, the CDR3 is TGTGCCAGCCGGTTGGGCCCTAATAATTCACCCCTCCACTTT.